These T cell receptor beta chains were read from a single sample in a study of cytomegalovirus exposure and HLA in healthy donors. Clones were sequenced by immunoSEQ multiplex PCR, and TCRdb holds only the in-frame ones, with some missing. Here the sample spans nearly 110,000 clones, around 79% being singletons. Sequences were obtained from PBMCs. These receptors were obtained from a man aged 55 to 70 in good health and CMV-seronegative. The CDR3 runs from the conserved cysteine through the conserved F or W. D genes are given only for firm matches. Some rows mark clone size as missing; the rest say once, few, many or name a class of expanded clone.

v_call	clone_size	d_call	j_call	cdr3_nt	cdr3_aa
TRBV21-1	.	.	TRBJ1-5	TGTGCCAGCAGCAAAGTCGGCGGGTCCCTCGATCAGCCCCAGCATTTT	CASSKVGGSLDQPQHF
TRBV29-1	.	.	TRBJ1-2	TGCAGCGTTGGAGAGACAGGAGCCTATGGCTACACCTTC	CSVGETGAYGYTF
TRBV7-3	.	TRBD1	TRBJ1-2	TGTGCCAGCAGCACAGGGACAGCCGCTGGCTACACCTTC	CASSTGTAAGYTF
TRBV4-3	.	.	TRBJ1-6	TGCGCCAGCAGCCAAGTCTCAGGGTCCTCTCCCTCCTATAATTCACCCCTCCACTTT	CASSQVSGSSPSYNSPLHF
TRBV5-1	once	.	TRBJ1-4	TGCGCCAGCAGCCGACAGGAGAATGAAAAACTGTTTTTT	CASSRQENEKLFF
TRBV2	.	.	TRBJ1-2	TGTGCCAGCAGTGCCAGGGCTGGGCAGGATTATGGCTACACCTTC	CASSARAGQDYGYTF
TRBV6-4	few	TRBD2	TRBJ2-3	TGTGCCAGCAGCGAACTAGCGGGGGACACAGATACGCAGTATTTT	CASSELAGDTDTQYF
TRBV18	.	.	TRBJ1-1	TGTGCCAGCTCACCACAGCGGGGGGCGAACACTGAAGCTTTCTTT	CASSPQRGANTEAFF
TRBV13	.	.	TRBJ2-2	TGTGCCAGCAGTTCCTCGTACGGGGAGCTGTTTTTT	CASSSSYGELFF
TRBV7-2	.	.	TRBJ1-5	TGTGCCAGCAGCTTATCTTTGGGGGCGCATCAGCCCCAGCATTTT	CASSLSLGAHQPQHF
TRBV19	.	.	TRBJ1-1	TGTGCCAGTAGTACCTACAGGGAGCAAGCTTTCTTT	CASSTYREQAFF
TRBV6-5	.	TRBD1	TRBJ1-2	TGTGCCAGCCGGGACAGGGCTCATGGCTACACCTTC	CASRDRAHGYTF
TRBV15	.	TRBD1	TRBJ2-7	TGTGCCACCAGCAGAGAGCCGGACAGGTCTAGGGAGCAGTACTTC	CATSREPDRSREQYF
TRBV6-5	once	.	TRBJ2-3	TGTGCCAGCAGTTACCAAACAGGTAGCACAGATACGCAGTATTTT	CASSYQTGSTDTQYF
TRBV29-1	.	.	TRBJ2-7	TGCAGCGTTGTAAGGGCAGGGGCCTCCTACGAGCAGTACTTC	CSVVRAGASYEQYF
TRBV6-1	.	.	TRBJ2-1	TGTGCCAGCAGTCCGTGGGGGCTCTACAATGAGCAGTTCTTC	CASSPWGLYNEQFF
TRBV7-2	.	.	TRBJ2-3	TGTGCCAGCAGCTTTCGGGGTATAGATACGCAGTATTTT	CASSFRGIDTQYF
TRBV9	once	.	TRBJ1-3	TGTGCCAGCAGGGGCGCTGGAAACACCATATATTTT	CASRGAGNTIYF
TRBV4-2	.	.	TRBJ2-1	TGTGCCAGCAAGCGGGTTAGCGCCGGTGAGCAGTTCTTC	CASKRVSAGEQFF
TRBV5-5	once	.	TRBJ2-5	TGTGCCAGCAGCCAAAGGACACAAGAGACCCAGTACTTC	CASSQRTQETQYF
TRBV5-6	once	.	TRBJ1-3	TGTGCCAGCAGCTTGGTTGGAGGCAGTAAAACCCCTGGAAACACCATATATTTT	CASSLVGGSKTPGNTIYF
TRBV5-1	.	.	TRBJ1-5	TGCGCCAGCAGCTCGGGGGATAGCAATCAGCCCCAGCATTTT	CASSSGDSNQPQHF
TRBV19	.	TRBD1	TRBJ1-1	TGTGCCAGTAGTATGGTAATTACAGGGGGCGAGAAAGAAGCTTTCTTT	CASSMVITGGEKEAFF
TRBV27	.	TRBD2	TRBJ2-1	TGTGCCAGCAGTTTATGGCTACGTAGCGGGGGATCAAATGAGCAGTTCTTC	CASSLWLRSGGSNEQFF
TRBV4-1	.	.	TRBJ2-1	TGCGCCAGCAGCCAGCGGCCTCCCGCGAGCTCCTACAATGAGCAGTTCTTC	CASSQRPPASSYNEQFF
TRBV2	.	.	TRBJ1-1	TGTGCCAGCAAGCTCTCCAGGTTAACTGAAGCTTTCTTT	CASKLSRLTEAFF
TRBV2	.	.	TRBJ1-5	TGTGCCAGCAGTGAATTCGGTCAGGGATTAACGCCCCAGCATTTT	CASSEFGQGLTPQHF
TRBV19	.	.	TRBJ2-3	TGTGCCAGTAGTATGAGCGATACGCAGTATTTT	CASSMSDTQYF
TRBV30	.	TRBD1	TRBJ1-1	TGTGCCTGGATGACTCGGAGGGGGCGGGTACGGACTGAAGCTTTCTTT	CAWMTRRGRVRTEAFF
TRBV4-2	.	.	TRBJ2-3	TGTGCCAGCAGCCAAGGGGACTCCTCCCCCACAGATACGCAGTATTTT	CASSQGDSSPTDTQYF
TRBV19	.	TRBD1	TRBJ1-6	TGTGCCAGTAGCCATCGGGGGACAGGGGATTCATCCCTCCACTTT	CASSHRGTGDSSLHF
TRBV25-1	.	.	TRBJ1-5	TGTGCCAGCAGTTTGGCCAGGGACAATCAGCCCCAGCATTTT	CASSLARDNQPQHF
TRBV21-1	.	.	TRBJ1-6	TGTGCCAGCAGCAAACGTGGACAGGGAAGGCCCTATAATTCACCCCTCCACTTT	CASSKRGQGRPYNSPLHF
TRBV5-1	.	.	TRBJ2-5	TGCGCCAGCAGCTTGCAACAGACGGAGACCCAGTACTTC	CASSLQQTETQYF
TRBV4-1	once	.	TRBJ2-7	TGCGCCAGCAGCAATCGGGGGGCATTCGAGCAGTACTTC	CASSNRGAFEQYF
TRBV7-6	.	TRBD1	TRBJ2-4	TGTGCCAGCAGCTTAGTACCGGGTGGAACAGGGGGTATGAACATTCAGTACTTC	CASSLVPGGTGGMNIQYF
TRBV14	.	.	TRBJ1-5	TGTGCCAGCAGCCATAACAGGGTGAAGCGCAGTCAGCCCCAGCATTTT	CASSHNRVKRSQPQHF